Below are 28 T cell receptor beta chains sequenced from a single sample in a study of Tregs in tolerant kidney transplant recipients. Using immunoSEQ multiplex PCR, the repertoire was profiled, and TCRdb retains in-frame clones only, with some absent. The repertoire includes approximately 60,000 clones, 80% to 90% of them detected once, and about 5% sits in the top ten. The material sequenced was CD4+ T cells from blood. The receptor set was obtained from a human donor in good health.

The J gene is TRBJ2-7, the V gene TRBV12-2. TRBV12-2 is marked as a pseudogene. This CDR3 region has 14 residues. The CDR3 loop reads CASRLGILIREQYF. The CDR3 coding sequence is TGTGCAAGTCGCTTAGGGATCCTCATTCGCGAGCAGTACTTC.

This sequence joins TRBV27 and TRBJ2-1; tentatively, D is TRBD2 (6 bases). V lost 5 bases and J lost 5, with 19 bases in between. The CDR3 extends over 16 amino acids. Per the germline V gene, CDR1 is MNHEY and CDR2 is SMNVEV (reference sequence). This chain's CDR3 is CASSIISGTSHNEQFF. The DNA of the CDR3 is TGTGCCAGCAGTATCATTAGCGGTACCTCGCACAATGAGCAGTTCTTC.

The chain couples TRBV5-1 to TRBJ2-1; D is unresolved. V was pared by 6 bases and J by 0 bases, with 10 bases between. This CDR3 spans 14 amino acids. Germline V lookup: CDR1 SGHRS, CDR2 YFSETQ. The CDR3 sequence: CASNWQYSYNEQFF. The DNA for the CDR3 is TGCGCCAGCAATTGGCAGTACTCCTACAATGAGCAGTTCTTC.

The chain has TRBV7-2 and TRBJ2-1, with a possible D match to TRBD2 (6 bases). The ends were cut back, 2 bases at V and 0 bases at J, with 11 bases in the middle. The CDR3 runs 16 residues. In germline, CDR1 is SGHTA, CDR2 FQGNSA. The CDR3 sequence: CASSLMGLSSYNEQFF. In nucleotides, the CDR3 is TGTGCCAGCAGCTTAATGGGACTGTCCTCCTACAATGAGCAGTTCTTC.

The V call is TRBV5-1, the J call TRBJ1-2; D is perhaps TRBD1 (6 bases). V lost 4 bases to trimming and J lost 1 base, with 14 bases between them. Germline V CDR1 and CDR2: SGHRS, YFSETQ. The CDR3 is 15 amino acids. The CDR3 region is CASSLQGGSNYGYTF. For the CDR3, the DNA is TGCGCCAGCAGCCTACAGGGCGGGAGTAACTATGGCTACACCTTC.

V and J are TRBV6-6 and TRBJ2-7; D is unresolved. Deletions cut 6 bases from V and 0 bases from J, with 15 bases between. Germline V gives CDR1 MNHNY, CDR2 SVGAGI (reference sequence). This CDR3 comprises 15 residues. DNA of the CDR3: TGTGCCAGCAGACCTACCGAGCAGAGCTCCTACGAGCAGTACTTC. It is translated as CASRPTEQSSYEQYF.

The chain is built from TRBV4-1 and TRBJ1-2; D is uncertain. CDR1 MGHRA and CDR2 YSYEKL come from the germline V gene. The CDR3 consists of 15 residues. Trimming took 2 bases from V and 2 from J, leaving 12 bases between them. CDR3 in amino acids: CASSQPTVLNYGYTF. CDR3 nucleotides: TGCGCCAGCAGCCAACCGACGGTGCTAAACTATGGCTACACCTTC.

CDR3 loop: CASSLAGTGAPGEQYF. CDR3 sequence (DNA): TGCGCCAGCAGCTTGGCGGGGACAGGGGCTCCCGGCGAGCAGTACTTC. The chain links TRBV5-1 to TRBJ2-7; 10 nucleotides match TRBD1. Germline V CDR1 and CDR2: SGHRS, YFSETQ. Trimming took 0 bases from V and 6 from J; bases not matched to a gene: 9. The CDR3 is 16 amino acids.

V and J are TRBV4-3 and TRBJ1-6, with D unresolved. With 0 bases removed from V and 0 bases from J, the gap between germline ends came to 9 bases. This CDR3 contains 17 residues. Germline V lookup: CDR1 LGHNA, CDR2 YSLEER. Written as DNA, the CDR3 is TGCGCCAGCAGCCAAGAGTGGGAGAGCTCCTATAATTCACCCCTCCACTTT. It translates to CASSQEWESSYNSPLHF.

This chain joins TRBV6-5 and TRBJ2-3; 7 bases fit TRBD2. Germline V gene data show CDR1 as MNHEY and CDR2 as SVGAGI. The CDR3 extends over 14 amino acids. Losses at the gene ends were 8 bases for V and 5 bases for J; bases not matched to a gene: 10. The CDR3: CASAPLASVDTQYF. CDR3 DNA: TGTGCCAGCGCACCACTAGCGTCAGTAGATACGCAGTATTTT.

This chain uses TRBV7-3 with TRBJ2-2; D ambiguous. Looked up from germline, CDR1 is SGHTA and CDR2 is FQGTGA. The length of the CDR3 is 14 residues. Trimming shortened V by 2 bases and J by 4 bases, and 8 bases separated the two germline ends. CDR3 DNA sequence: TGTGCCAGCAGCTTACCCGGGTTCACCGGGGAGCTGTTTTTT. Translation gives CASSLPGFTGELFF.

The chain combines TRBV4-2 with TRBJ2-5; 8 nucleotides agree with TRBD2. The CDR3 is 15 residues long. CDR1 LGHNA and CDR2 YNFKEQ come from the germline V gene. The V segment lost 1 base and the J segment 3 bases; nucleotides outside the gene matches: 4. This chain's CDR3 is CASSQGAGEEETQYF. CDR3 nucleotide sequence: TGTGCCAGCAGCCAAGGAGCGGGAGAAGAAGAGACCCAGTACTTC.

The CDR3 DNA reads as TGTGCTAGTGGTTTGGTACTTGGGGGAATGAACACTGAAGCTTTCTTT. Protein: CASGLVLGGMNTEAFF. The chain is built from TRBV12-5 and TRBJ1-1; TRBD1 might be the D (5 bases). The germline V and J ends were trimmed by 0 bases and 0 bases, with 11 bases remaining between them. There are 16 residues in the CDR3. Germline CDR1 is LGHNT and CDR2 is FRNRAP.

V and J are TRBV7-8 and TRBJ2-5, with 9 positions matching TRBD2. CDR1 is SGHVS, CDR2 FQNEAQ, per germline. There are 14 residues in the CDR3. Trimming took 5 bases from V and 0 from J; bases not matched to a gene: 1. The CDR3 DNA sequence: TGTGCCAGCAGCGGACTAGCGTACCAAGAGACCCAGTACTTC. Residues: CASSGLAYQETQYF.

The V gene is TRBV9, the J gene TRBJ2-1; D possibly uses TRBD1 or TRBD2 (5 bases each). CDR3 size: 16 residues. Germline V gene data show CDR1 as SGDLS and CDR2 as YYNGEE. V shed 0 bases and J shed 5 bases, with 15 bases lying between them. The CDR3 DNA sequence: TGTGCCAGCAGCGTAGAGGTCCCAGAGGGGCACAATGAGCAGTTCTTC. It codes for CASSVEVPEGHNEQFF.

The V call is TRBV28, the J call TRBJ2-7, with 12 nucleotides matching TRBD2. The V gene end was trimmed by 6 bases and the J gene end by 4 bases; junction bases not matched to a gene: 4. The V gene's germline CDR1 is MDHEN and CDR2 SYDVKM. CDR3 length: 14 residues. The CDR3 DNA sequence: TGTGCCAGCAGCCTAGCGGGAGGGCCATACGAGCAGTACTTC. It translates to CASSLAGGPYEQYF.

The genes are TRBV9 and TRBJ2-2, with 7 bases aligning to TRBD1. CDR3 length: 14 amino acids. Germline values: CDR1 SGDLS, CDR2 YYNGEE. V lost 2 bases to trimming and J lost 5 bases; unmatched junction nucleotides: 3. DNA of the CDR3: TGTGCCAGCAGCGTTGAGGGGGCAACCGGGGAGCTGTTTTTT. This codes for CASSVEGATGELFF.

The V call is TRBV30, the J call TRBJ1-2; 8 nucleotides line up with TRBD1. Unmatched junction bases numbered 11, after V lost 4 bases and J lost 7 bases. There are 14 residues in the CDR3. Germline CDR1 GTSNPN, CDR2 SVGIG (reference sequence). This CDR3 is CAWKRDRTGTGYTF. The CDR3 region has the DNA TGTGCCTGGAAAAGGGACAGGACAGGGACTGGCTACACCTTC.

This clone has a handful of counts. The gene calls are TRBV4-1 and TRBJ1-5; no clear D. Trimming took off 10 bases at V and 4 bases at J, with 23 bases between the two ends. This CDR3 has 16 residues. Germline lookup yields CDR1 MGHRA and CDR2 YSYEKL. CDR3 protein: CATSLTYSTLNQPQHF. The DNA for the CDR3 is TGCGCCACCTCACTAACATACAGCACATTAAATCAGCCCCAGCATTTT.

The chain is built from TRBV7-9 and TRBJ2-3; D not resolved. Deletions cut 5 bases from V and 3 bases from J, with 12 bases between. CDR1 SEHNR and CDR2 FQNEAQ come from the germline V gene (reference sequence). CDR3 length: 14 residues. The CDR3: CASSPHFSTDTQYF. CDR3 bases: TGTGCCAGCAGCCCACACTTCTCGACAGATACGCAGTATTTT.

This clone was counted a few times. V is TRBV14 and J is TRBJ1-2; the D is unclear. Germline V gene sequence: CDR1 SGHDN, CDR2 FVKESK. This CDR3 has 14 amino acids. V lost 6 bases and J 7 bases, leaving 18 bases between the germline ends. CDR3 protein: CASSRLGSARGYTF. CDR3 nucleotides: TGTGCCAGCAGTCGCCTGGGGTCTGCTCGTGGCTACACCTTC. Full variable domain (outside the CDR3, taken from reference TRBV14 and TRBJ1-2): EAGVTQFPSHSVIEKGQTVTLRCDPISGHDNLYWYRRVMGKEIKFLLHFVKESKQDESGMPNNRFLAERTGGTYSTLKVQPAELEDSGVYFCASSRLGSARGYTFGSGTRLTVV.

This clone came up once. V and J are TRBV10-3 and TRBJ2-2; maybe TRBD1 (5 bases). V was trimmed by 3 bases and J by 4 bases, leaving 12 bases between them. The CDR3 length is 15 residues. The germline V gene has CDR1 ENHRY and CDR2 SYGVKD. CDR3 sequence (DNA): TGTGCCATCAGTGACCCGACAGAGATCACCGGGGAGCTGTTTTTT. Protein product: CAISDPTEITGELFF.

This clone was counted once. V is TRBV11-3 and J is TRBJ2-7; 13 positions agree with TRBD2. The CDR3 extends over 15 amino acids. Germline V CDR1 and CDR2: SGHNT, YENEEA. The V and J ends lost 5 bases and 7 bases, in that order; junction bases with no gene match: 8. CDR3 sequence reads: CASSDGLAGDREQYF. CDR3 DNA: TGTGCCAGCAGCGACGGACTAGCGGGAGATAGGGAGCAGTACTTC. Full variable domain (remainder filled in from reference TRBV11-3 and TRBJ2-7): EAGVVQSPRYKIIEKKQPVAFWCNPISGHNTLYWYLQNLGQGPELLIRYENEEAVDDSQLPKDRFSAERLKGVDSTLKIQPAELGDSAVYLCASSDGLAGDREQYFGPGTRLTVT.

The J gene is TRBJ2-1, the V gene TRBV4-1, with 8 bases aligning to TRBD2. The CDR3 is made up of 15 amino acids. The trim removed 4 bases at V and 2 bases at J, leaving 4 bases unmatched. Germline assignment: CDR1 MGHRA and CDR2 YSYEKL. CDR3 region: CASSLSGATYNEQFF. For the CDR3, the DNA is TGCGCCAGCAGCCTTAGCGGGGCCACCTACAATGAGCAGTTCTTC.

The CDR3 DNA reads as TGTGCCAGCAGCCCCGCACCGGGACAGGGGGTGAGAACTTTCTTT. It encodes CASSPAPGQGVRTFF. The rearrangement uses TRBV11-3 and TRBJ1-1, with 11 bases fitting TRBD1. This CDR3 has 15 residues. Germline trimming cut 5 bases from V and 12 bases from J; bases unmatched to any gene: 14. Germline values: CDR1 SGHNT, CDR2 YENEEA.

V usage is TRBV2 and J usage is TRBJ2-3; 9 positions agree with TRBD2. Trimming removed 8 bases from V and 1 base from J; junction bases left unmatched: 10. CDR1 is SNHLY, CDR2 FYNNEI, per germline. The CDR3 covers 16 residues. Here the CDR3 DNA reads TGTGCCAGCTTTCGGCGGGGGGGCCGGGGCACAGATACGCAGTATTTT. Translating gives CASFRRGGRGTDTQYF.

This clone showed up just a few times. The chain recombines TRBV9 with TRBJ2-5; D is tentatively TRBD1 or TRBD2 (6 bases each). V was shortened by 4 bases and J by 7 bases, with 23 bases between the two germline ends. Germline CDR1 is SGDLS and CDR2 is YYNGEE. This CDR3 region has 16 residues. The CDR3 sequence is CASSPRGGLGEWTQYF. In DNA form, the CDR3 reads TGTGCCAGCAGCCCCCGTGGGGGGCTCGGGGAGTGGACCCAGTACTTC.

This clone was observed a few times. Written as DNA, the CDR3 is TGTGCCAGCAGCGAGACTAGCGGGGGCTGGTACTTC. It yields the protein CASSETSGGWYF. The chain employs TRBV7-2 and TRBJ2-7, with 12 bases fitting TRBD2. Looked up from germline, CDR1 is SGHTA and CDR2 is FQGNSA. The CDR3 loop spans 12 amino acids. V lost 5 bases and J lost 12; bases outside the gene matches: 5.